The 27 T cell receptor beta chains given below trace back to one sample, sequenced in a study of T cells in Graves' hyperthyroidism and ophthalmopathy (dated by TCRdb to the late 2010s). Library construction relied on multiplex PCR. The instrument given in TCRdb is Illumina HiSeq 2000. Amplification of TCR beta CDR3 regions was carried out from RNA transcripts. For the first round of RT-PCR on the TCR CDR3, the HTBI primer set was used together with the Qiagen OneStep RT-PCR kit. The public reads were reprocessed in TCRdb via fastp at Q25 and MiXCR, keeping in-frame beta chains. Every distinct CDR3 protein forms one entry, paired with its most common genes and DNA. The sample includes almost 350,000 distinct CDR3 sequences, with 15% to 20% observed a single time. The biggest ten clones account for roughly a sixth of the sample. The source material was blood. The receptors come from a woman aged 35 to 49 with Graves' ophthalmopathy.

This clonotype was counted at least ten times. The chain has TRBV28 and TRBJ2-4, with D hard to call. The CDR3 spans 12 residues. With 8 bases removed from V and 9 bases from J, the gap between germline ends came to 14 bases. Per the germline V gene, CDR1 is MDHEN and CDR2 is SYDVKM. CDR3 DNA sequence: TGTGCCAGCGGATCAACATATATCATTCAGTACTTC. Its translation is CASGSTYIIQYF.

This clonotype was seen at least ten times. The chain carries TRBV5-6 and TRBJ1-2, with D uncertain. This CDR3 spans 15 amino acids. Germline V gives CDR1 SGHDT, CDR2 YYEEEE. Trimming removed 2 bases at V and 7 bases at J, with 18 bases between. This chain's CDR3 is CASSFSRSGPGGYTF. In DNA form, the CDR3 reads TGTGCCAGCAGCTTCTCGCGCTCAGGCCCCGGTGGCTACACCTTC.

This clonotype was seen ten or more times. J is TRBJ1-5 and V is TRBV24-1; tentatively, D is TRBD1 (6 bases). CDR1 is KGHDR and CDR2 is SFDVKD in the germline V gene. The length of the CDR3 is 14 residues. Trimming pared 5 bases from V and 5 bases from J, leaving 12 bases between. CDR3 nucleotide sequence: TGTGCCACCAGTGGCGGACAGCCGTATCAGCCCCAGCATTTT. Protein sequence: CATSGGQPYQPQHF.

This clonotype was recorded at least ten times. Germline and junction disagree at one end, which may indicate a read error. This chain uses TRBV28 with TRBJ2-7; 8 bases map to TRBD1. The CDR3 is 14 amino acids. CDR1 and CDR2 (germline): MDHEN, SYDVKM. The CDR3 DNA is TGTACCAGCAGGATCGGGACAGGATCCTACGAGCAGTACTTC. Its translation: CTSRIGTGSYEQYF.

At least ten counts were recorded for this clonotype. This chain connects TRBV27 to TRBJ1-2; no clear D gene. V lost 3 bases, J lost 7 bases, and 12 bases lay in between. The germline gives CDR1 MNHEY, CDR2 SMNVEV (reference sequence). The CDR3 runs to 13 residues. The CDR3 DNA follows: TGTGCCAGCAGTTTGCGGCCCCGCGGTGGCTACACCTTC. Protein: CASSLRPRGGYTF.

Ten or more counts support this clonotype. The chain carries TRBV20-1 and TRBJ2-7, with TRBD2 matching over 8 bases. CDR3 size: 13 residues. CDR1 and CDR2 from the germline V gene are DFQATT and SNEGSKA (reference sequence). Trimming at V came to 6 bases and at J to 7 bases, leaving 11 bases not matched to a gene. The CDR3 region has the DNA TGCAGTGCCGAACTAGCGGAGAGGAGAGAGCAGTACTTC. Translating gives CSAELAERREQYF.

At least ten counts were recorded for this clonotype. The J gene is TRBJ1-1, the V gene TRBV5-1; D remains ambiguous. CDR1 SGHRS and CDR2 YFSETQ come from the germline V gene. The V and J ends lost 4 bases and 4 bases respectively, with 14 bases between them. The CDR3 contains 14 residues. CDR3 protein: CASSGLRRTTEAFF. The CDR3 DNA reads TGCGCCAGCAGCGGATTGAGGCGTACCACTGAAGCTTTCTTT.

This clonotype has at least ten counts. The V call is TRBV20-1, the J call TRBJ2-7; D gene ambiguous. Germline V gene sequence: CDR1 DFQATT, CDR2 SNEGSKA (reference sequence). The germline V and J ends were trimmed by 0 bases and 0 bases, with 9 bases remaining between them. The CDR3 is 14 residues long. This CDR3 reads CSARDYGSSYEQYF. In nucleotides, the CDR3 is TGCAGTGCTAGAGATTATGGCAGCTCCTACGAGCAGTACTTC.

The rearrangement uses TRBV12-3 or TRBV12-4 and TRBJ2-4; TRBD2 might be the D (5 bases). The V gene lost 7 bases and the J gene lost 9 bases, with 22 bases spanning the gap. CDR3 length: 15 residues. CDR3 nucleotide sequence: TGTGCCAGCACCCGACGGGGATCCCCAACCGGCATTCAGTACTTC. Protein sequence: CASTRRGSPTGIQYF.

At least ten counts were recorded for this clonotype. This chain uses TRBV6-2 or TRBV6-3 with TRBJ2-7; 8 bases match TRBD2. CDR1 is MNHEY, CDR2 SVGEGT, per germline. The V segment lost 5 bases and the J segment 6 bases; nucleotides outside the gene matches: 3. There are 12 residues in the CDR3. This CDR3 is CASSPGGSEQYF. The CDR3 DNA is TGTGCCAGCAGTCCGGGGGGGAGCGAGCAGTACTTC.

This clonotype was picked up many times. The gene calls are TRBV6-2 or TRBV6-3 and TRBJ1-5; D gene unclear. CDR1 and CDR2 (germline): MNHEY, SVGEGT. V lost 1 base to trimming and J lost 6 bases, with 10 bases between them. The CDR3 covers 14 residues. CDR3 loop: CASSYFKGGQPQHF. Written as DNA, the CDR3 is TGTGCCAGCAGTTACTTCAAGGGAGGTCAGCCCCAGCATTTT.

This clonotype was seen repeatedly, ten times or more. CDR3 sequence (DNA): TGTGCCAGCAGCTCAGGACAGAATTCACCCCTCCACTTT. It encodes CASSSGQNSPLHF. The J gene is TRBJ1-6, the V gene TRBV13; possible D gene TRBD1, 6 bases. Between the trimmed V and J ends, which lost 4 bases and 7 bases, there was a span of 8 bases. There are 13 residues in the CDR3. Germline CDR1 is PRHDT and CDR2 is FYEKMQ (reference sequence).

This clonotype was seen many times. The chain recombines TRBV6-9 with TRBJ1-1, with D hard to call. The V end lost 4 bases, the J end lost 0 bases, and 18 bases lay between the germline ends. Germline lookup yields CDR1 MNHGY and CDR2 SVAAGI. The CDR3 has 17 amino acids. The CDR3 coding sequence is TGTGCCAGCAGTTTCGAAGGAAATCACCCCATGAACACTGAAGCTTTCTTT. Translation gives CASSFEGNHPMNTEAFF.

In its sample, this clonotype was seen many times. In DNA, the CDR3 is TGCAGCGTTGGGACTAGCGGGGATTCCTACAATGAGCAGTTCTTC. Translated, it gives CSVGTSGDSYNEQFF. The V and J genes are TRBV29-1 and TRBJ2-1; 12 nucleotides agree with TRBD2. Germline CDR1 is SQVTM and CDR2 is ANQGSEA. This CDR3 has 15 residues. V lost 4 bases and J lost 1; bases outside the gene matches: 2.

This clonotype was counted at least ten times. The chain recombines TRBV15 with TRBJ2-7, with 7 bases fitting TRBD2. Germline trimming cut 3 bases from V and 1 base from J; bases unmatched to any gene: 12. This CDR3 is built from 17 residues. Germline V CDR1 and CDR2: LNHNV, YYDKDF (reference sequence). CDR3 nucleotides: TGTGCCACCAGCAGCCTTATGAGCTCGGGAGGTTCCTACGAGCAGTACTTC. Protein sequence: CATSSLMSSGGSYEQYF.

This clonotype was seen repeatedly, ten times or more. This CDR3 is CASSLGSFKPPNTGELFF. The CDR3 DNA reads as TGCGCCAGCAGCTTGGGCTCCTTCAAGCCGCCGAACACCGGGGAGCTGTTTTTT. The chain is built from TRBV5-1 and TRBJ2-2; D remains unclear. The V gene lost 0 bases and the J gene lost 0 bases, with 15 bases spanning the gap. Per germline, CDR1 SGHRS and CDR2 YFSETQ. The CDR3 is 18 residues long.

This clonotype was detected ten times or more. The V gene is TRBV20-1, the J gene TRBJ2-7; 7 nucleotides line up with TRBD1. The CDR3 has 13 residues. The germline V gene encodes CDR1 DFQATT and CDR2 SNEGSKA (reference sequence). V was pared by 5 bases and J by 2 bases, with 6 bases of the junction left unmatched. CDR3 sequence: CSAGGQTPYEQYF. CDR3 coding DNA: TGCAGTGCTGGGGGACAGACTCCCTACGAGCAGTACTTC.

In its sample, this clonotype was seen many times. The V and J genes are TRBV24-1 and TRBJ2-2; D not certain. The CDR3 loop spans 13 amino acids. Germline CDR1 is KGHDR and CDR2 is SFDVKD. Trimming removed 1 base from V and 8 bases from J, with 7 bases in between. The DNA for the CDR3 is TGTGCCACCAGTGATTTTGGGATGGGGGAGCTGTTTTTT. It translates to CATSDFGMGELFF.

This clonotype was observed many times. This chain joins TRBV6-4 and TRBJ2-3; 12 nucleotides match TRBD2. The ends lost 2 bases at V and 3 bases at J; junction bases unmatched: 3. This CDR3 is built from 16 residues. Germline assignment: CDR1 MRHNA and CDR2 SNTAGT. For the CDR3, the DNA is TGTGCCAGCAGTGACCTACTAGCGGGAGGTACAGATACGCAGTATTTT. This sequence encodes CASSDLLAGGTDTQYF.

This clonotype was observed at least ten times. The rearrangement links TRBV28 to TRBJ2-5; no clear D gene. Germline V gives CDR1 MDHEN, CDR2 SYDVKM. CDR3 length equals 14 residues. With 1 base removed from V and 5 bases from J, the gap between germline ends came to 11 bases. The CDR3 DNA sequence: TGTGCCAGCAGTTTATCAGGCGGCCATGAGACCCAGTACTTC. It translates to CASSLSGGHETQYF.

This clonotype was picked up many times. The chain joins TRBV6-5 to TRBJ1-1; maybe TRBD1 (5 bases). The CDR3 spans 15 residues. V was trimmed by 5 bases and J by 5 bases, leaving 18 bases between them. Germline-derived CDR1 and CDR2 are MNHEY and SVGAGI. CDR3 residues: CASSPGARVLTEAFF. In DNA, the CDR3 is TGTGCCAGCAGTCCTGGAGCCAGGGTTTTGACTGAAGCTTTCTTT.

This chain joins TRBV6-5 and TRBJ2-2; TRBD1 is a possible D gene (5 bases). This CDR3 is built from 16 residues. CDR1 and CDR2 from the germline V gene are MNHEY and SVGAGI. The V gene lost 2 bases and the J gene lost 5 bases, with 15 bases spanning the gap. Written as DNA, the CDR3 is TGTGCCAGCAGTTACGGCCAGGGTGGGCGAACCGGGGAGCTGTTTTTT. It encodes CASSYGQGGRTGELFF.

This clonotype has at least ten counts. The chain carries TRBV7-2 and TRBJ2-7; TRBD2 agrees at 7 bases. This CDR3 is 16 amino acids long. Trimming cost V 3 bases and J 4 bases; bases outside gene matches: 12. Germline CDR1 SGHTA, CDR2 FQGNSA. Here the CDR3 reads CASSFTRGSPSYEQYF. The CDR3 DNA sequence: TGTGCCAGCAGCTTCACTCGCGGGAGCCCCTCGTACGAGCAGTACTTC.

Ten or more counts support this clonotype. One end of the junction varies from germline; a read error may be responsible. V and J are TRBV11-3 and TRBJ2-7; tentatively, D is TRBD2 (5 bases). Germline V gene lookup returns CDR1 SGHNT and CDR2 YENEEA. The CDR3 contains 13 residues. CDR3 residues: CASSLAHSYEQYF. The CDR3 nucleotides read TGTGCCAGCAGTTTAGCGCACAGCTACGAGCAGTACTTC.

The genes are TRBV19 and TRBJ2-2, with D maybe TRBD1 (6 bases). The CDR3 totals 14 residues. Germline V gene sequence: CDR1 LNHDA, CDR2 SQIVND (reference sequence). With 7 bases removed from V and 0 bases from J, the gap between germline ends came to 9 bases. CDR3 in DNA: TGTGCCAGTAAGGACAGAGCGAACACCGGGGAGCTGTTTTTT. This codes for CASKDRANTGELFF.

The chain couples TRBV7-9 to TRBJ1-1; no reliable D call. The CDR3 sequence is 13 residues long. Trimming removed 5 bases from V and 3 bases from J, with 10 bases in between. CDR1 is SEHNR, CDR2 FQNEAQ, per germline (reference sequence). The CDR3 DNA reads as TGTGCCAGCAGCCCCCCGTCTGACACTGAAGCTTTCTTT. This encodes CASSPPSDTEAFF.

The V and J genes are TRBV11-2 and TRBJ2-5; D tentatively reads TRBD1 or TRBD2 (6 bases each). The CDR3 consists of 17 residues. V was trimmed by 6 bases and J by 5 bases, leaving 25 bases between them. Germline CDR1 and CDR2: SGHAT and FQNNGV. The CDR3 DNA reads TGTGCCAGCAGTCACACGGGGGCAGGCACCGAGCAGGAGACCCAGTACTTC. It encodes CASSHTGAGTEQETQYF.